The next 28 T cell receptor beta chains were all read from a single sample in a study of Graves' ophthalmopathy and Graves' hyperthyroidism. Transcripts of RNA were the source for amplifying TCR beta CDR3 regions. First-round RT-PCR with HTBI primers preceded a second-round multiplex PCR. TCRdb called the multiplex PCR reads again in MiXCR, with one record for every CDR3 protein. Here the sample spans 500,000 to 600,000 distinct CDR3 sequences, 35% to 40% being singletons. The source material was peripheral blood or thyroid tissue (not recorded which). The receptors stem from an adult man with Graves' hyperthyroidism.

The rearrangement joins TRBV5-1 to TRBJ1-2; possible D gene TRBD1, 5 bases. V dropped 2 bases and J dropped 12 bases, with 8 bases sitting between them. This CDR3 is 10 amino acids long. From germline, CDR1 is SGHRS and CDR2 YFSETQ. The CDR3 sequence: CASSFGGDTF. CDR3 nucleotides: TGCGCCAGCAGCTTTGGGGGGGACACCTTC.

Of note for this clonotype: With a much larger clone just one base away, this may be a read error. The rearrangement joins TRBV28 to TRBJ2-5, with a tentative D call TRBD1 (5 bases). The V gene lost 6 bases and the J gene lost 2 bases, with 7 bases spanning the gap. Germline loops: CDR1 MDHEN, CDR2 SYDVKM. This CDR3 region has 12 residues. The CDR3 here is CASRGRQETQYF. Written as DNA, the CDR3 is TGTGCCAGCAGGGGGCGGCAAGAGACCCAGTACTTC.

The CDR3 DNA is TGTGCCAGCAGTGATCGACAGGGTGCTGGGCAGTTCTTC. Translating gives CASSDRQGAGQFF. The rearrangement uses TRBV2 and TRBJ2-5; TRBD1 matches at 7 bases. TRBJ2-1 explains the end of the DNA better; the J call may be wrong. CDR1 is SNHLY, CDR2 FYNNEI, per germline. This CDR3 is built from 13 residues.

There are many counts of this clonotype. The genes are TRBV20-1 and TRBJ1-5, with a possible D match to TRBD1 (6 bases). This CDR3 has 15 amino acids. Germline lookup yields CDR1 DFQATT and CDR2 SNEGSKA (reference sequence). The V end was cut by 3 bases, the J end by 1 base, with 13 bases between. CDR3 region: CSASNRVGSNQPQHF. CDR3 DNA: TGCAGTGCTAGCAACAGGGTGGGGAGCAATCAGCCCCAGCATTTT.

This clonotype was counted a few times. This chain links TRBV10-2 with TRBJ2-1; D is uncertain. Trimming took off 6 bases at V and 0 bases at J, with 18 bases between the two ends. The CDR3 is 17 residues long. Germline CDR1 and CDR2: WSHSY and SAAADI. Written as DNA, the CDR3 is TGCGCCAGCAGGGACCCTACCCCTCGGAGCTCCTACAATGAGCAGTTCTTC. Translating gives CASRDPTPRSSYNEQFF.

About this clonotype: Compared with germline, one end of the junction differs, possibly owing to a read error. V gene TRBV7-2 combines with J gene TRBJ2-2; 10 positions agree with TRBD2. The CDR3 has 16 residues. CDR1 and CDR2 from the germline V gene are SGHTA and FQGNSA. CDR3 coding DNA: TGCGCCAGCAGCTACCTAGCGGGGGAGAACACCGGGGGGCTGTTTTTT. Translation: CASSYLAGENTGGLFF.

The gene calls are TRBV20-1 and TRBJ2-7; D is possibly TRBD2 (6 bases). This CDR3 region has 14 residues. Deletions cut 3 bases from V and 0 bases from J, with 12 bases between. From germline, CDR1 is DFQATT and CDR2 SNEGSKA (reference sequence). CDR3 in amino acids: CSARLGGGSYEQYF. Written as DNA, the CDR3 is TGCAGTGCTAGGTTGGGGGGAGGCTCCTACGAGCAGTACTTC.

With regard to this clonotype: At one end the junction does not follow the germline gene, possibly because of a read error. In DNA form, the CDR3 reads TGTGCCAGCAGTTACTCGACGTTGAGGGAAAGGGGCTGCACCTTC. It is translated as CASSYSTLRERGCTF. The chain employs TRBV7-2 and TRBJ1-2, with a tentative D call TRBD1 (5 bases). The CDR3 totals 15 residues. From germline, CDR1 is SGHTA and CDR2 FQGNSA. Supplemented by reference TRBV7-2 and TRBJ1-2, the full variable domain reads GAGVSQSPSNKVTEKGKDVELRCDPISGHTALYWYRQSLGQGLEFLIYFQGNSAPDKSGLPSDRFSAERTGGSVSTLTIQRTQQEDSAVYLCASSYSTLRERGCTFGSGTRLTVV.

As to this clonotype: Given a much more abundant clone one base away, this may be a read error. V gene TRBV15 combines with J gene TRBJ1-4; 7 nucleotides match TRBD1. The DNA end is more similar to TRBJ2-3, so the J call may be wrong. This CDR3 is built from 14 residues. The germline V gene has CDR1 LNHNV and CDR2 YYDKDF (reference sequence). CDR3 sequence reads: CTTRETGTTDTQYF. As DNA, the CDR3 is TGTACCACCAGGGAGACAGGGACCACAGATACGCAGTATTTT.

The genes are TRBV29-1 and TRBJ2-7; D is possibly TRBD1 or TRBD2 (6 bases each). CDR3 length: 13 residues. V lost 4 bases, J lost 6 bases, and 16 bases lay in between. Germline V gene data show CDR1 as SQVTM and CDR2 as ANQGSEA. The CDR3 nucleotides are TGCAGCGTTGCACAGGGAGGACAATTCGAGCAGTACTTC. It specifies CSVAQGGQFEQYF.

This chain joins TRBV12-3 or TRBV12-4 and TRBJ1-2; TRBD1 matches at 8 bases. J gave up 3 bases and V 3 bases, and 6 bases lay outside the gene matches. This CDR3 contains 15 residues. This CDR3 reads CASSLTGAGDYGYTF. The DNA for the CDR3 is TGTGCCAGCAGTTTGACAGGGGCGGGGGACTATGGCTACACCTTC.

This clonotype came up many times. The chain joins TRBV5-6 to TRBJ2-5, with 9 bases matching TRBD2. In germline, CDR1 is SGHDT, CDR2 YYEEEE. The CDR3 is 15 amino acids. J lost 5 bases, V lost 2 bases, and 7 bases had no gene match. The CDR3 here is CASSLPAGGGETQYF. The CDR3 DNA reads TGTGCCAGCAGCTTACCAGCGGGAGGTGGGGAGACCCAGTACTTC.

As to this clonotype: A single base separates this from a much larger clone, so it may be a read error. The V and J genes are TRBV19 and TRBJ2-5; the D gene is possibly TRBD1 (6 bases). The CDR3 sequence is 15 residues long. Germline V gene lookup returns CDR1 LNHDA and CDR2 SQIVND (reference sequence). CDR3 sequence reads: CASSSSRGQQGTQYF. The CDR3, as DNA: TGTGCCAGTAGCTCATCCAGGGGCCAACAAGGGACCCAGTACTTC.

The rearrangement joins TRBV7-9 to TRBJ1-4; 10 bases match TRBD1. The CDR3 consists of 14 residues. Per germline, CDR1 SEHNR and CDR2 FQNEAQ (reference sequence). Germline trimming cut 6 bases from V and 9 bases from J; bases unmatched to any gene: 7. CDR3 nucleotide sequence: TGTGCCAGCAGTGCCGACAGGGGGCGAAAAAAACTGTTTTTT. Protein product: CASSADRGRKKLFF. The full variable domain, its missing parts supplied by reference TRBV7-9 and TRBJ1-4, is DTGVSQNPRHKITKRGQNVTFRCDPISEHNRLYWYRQTLGQGPEFLTYFQNEAQLEKSRLLSDRFSAERPKGSFSTLEIQRTEQGDSAMYLCASSADRGRKKLFFGSGTQLSVL.

This clonotype was seen at least ten times. The CDR3 sequence is CASALGSGNTIYF. The CDR3 DNA reads as TGTGCCAGCGCATTGGGCTCTGGAAACACCATATATTTT. The chain joins TRBV2 to TRBJ1-3; no clear D. The CDR3 totals 13 residues. Germline V lookup: CDR1 SNHLY, CDR2 FYNNEI. V was pared by 8 bases and J by 0 bases, with 8 bases between.

This clonotype has at least ten counts. This chain joins TRBV20-1 and TRBJ2-2, with D unclear. The CDR3 length is 12 residues. V was clipped by 5 bases and J by 1 base, with 5 bases between them. The germline gives CDR1 DFQATT, CDR2 SNEGSKA (reference sequence). CDR3 region: CSASKNTGELFF. CDR3 in DNA: TGCAGTGCTTCAAAGAACACCGGGGAGCTGTTTTTT.

This clonotype was counted many times. The junction departs from germline at one end; a sequencing error may be responsible. The chain uses TRBV29-1 and TRBJ2-5; 7 bases match TRBD2. Germline values: CDR1 SQVTM, CDR2 ANQGSEA. The CDR3 spans 13 residues. This CDR3 is CSVEGGKGSGLAF. The DNA of the CDR3 is TGCAGCGTTGAGGGAGGGAAGGGGTCAGGTTTAGCCTTC. Filled out from reference TRBV29-1 and TRBJ2-5, the complete variable domain reads SAVISQKPSRDICQRGTSLTIQCQVDSQVTMMFWYRQQPGQSLTLIATANQGSEATYESGFVIDKFPISRPNLTFSTLTVSNMSPEDSSIYLCSVEGGKGSGLAFGPGTRLLVL.

Ten or more counts support this clonotype. This CDR3 is CSAVPGATSYEQYF. The CDR3 nucleotides are TGCAGTGCTGTACCAGGGGCGACGTCCTACGAGCAGTACTTC. The chain is built from TRBV20-1 and TRBJ2-7; a possible D gene is TRBD1 (6 bases). There are 14 residues in the CDR3. Trimming took 5 bases from V and 1 from J, leaving 15 bases between them. Germline assignment: CDR1 DFQATT and CDR2 SNEGSKA (reference sequence).

This clonotype was counted ten times or more. V gene TRBV7-8 combines with J gene TRBJ2-7; possible D gene TRBD2, 7 bases. The CDR3 length is 15 residues. Between the trimmed V and J ends, which lost 1 base and 3 bases, there was a span of 13 bases. In germline, CDR1 is SGHVS, CDR2 FQNEAQ. The CDR3 DNA sequence: TGTGCCAGCAGCTTAGTGCGGGGGCCGAACTACGAGCAGTACTTC. This gives the protein CASSLVRGPNYEQYF.

This rearrangement joins TRBV24-1 to TRBJ2-2, with D possibly being TRBD2 (5 bases). Germline CDR1 KGHDR, CDR2 SFDVKD. The CDR3 loop spans 16 amino acids. The V gene lost 5 bases and the J gene lost 9 bases, with 21 bases spanning the gap. CDR3 protein: CATSVIEDPGYRELFF. The CDR3 nucleotides are TGTGCCACCAGTGTGATTGAGGACCCGGGATACCGGGAGCTGTTTTTT.

The chain recombines TRBV19 with TRBJ1-5; D unclear. V was pared by 3 bases and J by 4 bases, with 13 bases between. The CDR3 length is 15 residues. Germline V gene sequence: CDR1 LNHDA, CDR2 SQIVND (reference sequence). CDR3 sequence: CASSIWSAANQPQHF. CDR3 bases: TGTGCCAGTAGTATTTGGTCGGCCGCGAATCAGCCCCAGCATTTT.

This clonotype has at least ten counts. The chain uses TRBV25-1 and TRBJ1-6, with D maybe TRBD1 (5 bases). CDR1 MGHDK and CDR2 SYGVNS come from the germline V gene. This CDR3 is built from 15 residues. The V end lost 7 bases, the J end lost 2 bases, and 12 bases lay between the germline ends. DNA for the CDR3: TGTGCCAGCAAACGGGGGACCACCTATAATTCACCCCTCCACTTT. Amino acid sequence: CASKRGTTYNSPLHF.

The chain is built from TRBV20-1 and TRBJ2-3, with D possibly being TRBD1 (6 bases). Trimming cost V 0 bases and J 0 bases, with 7 bases left between them. CDR3 length: 14 amino acids. CDR1 and CDR2 (germline): DFQATT, SNEGSKA (reference sequence). For the CDR3, the DNA is TGCAGTGCTAGAGAGGGGGCTAGCACAGATACGCAGTATTTT. This encodes CSAREGASTDTQYF.

This clonotype was seen more than once but under ten times. A much larger clone sits a single nucleotide away, making a read error possible. The chain is built from TRBV10-3 and TRBJ1-2; D uncertain. This CDR3 is 12 amino acids long. V dropped 3 bases and J dropped 5 bases, with 7 bases sitting between them. Germline V gene sequence: CDR1 ENHRY, CDR2 SYGVKD. For the CDR3, the DNA is TGTGCCATCAGTGACCGGGCGTATGGCTACACCTTC. It translates to CAISDRAYGYTF.

This clonotype was seen a handful of times. This chain connects TRBV29-1 to TRBJ2-1; 10 nucleotides agree with TRBD2. Losses at the gene ends were 4 bases for V and 7 bases for J; bases not matched to a gene: 7. The CDR3 consists of 14 residues. Germline assignment: CDR1 SQVTM and CDR2 ANQGSEA. The CDR3 reads CSVVPSGSVNEQFF. The CDR3 nucleotides are TGCAGCGTTGTGCCTAGCGGGAGTGTAAATGAGCAGTTCTTC.

Of note for this clonotype: Germline is not matched at one junction end, which may reflect a read error. This chain uses TRBV6-5 with TRBJ1-2; D might be TRBD1 (6 bases). The CDR3 is made up of 13 amino acids. From germline, CDR1 is MNHEY and CDR2 SVGAGI. The CDR3 spells CACSLQGNYGYTF. For the CDR3, the DNA is TGTGCCTGCAGTTTACAGGGCAACTATGGCTACACCTTC.

In its sample, this clonotype was seen many times. The V call is TRBV7-9, the J call TRBJ1-6, with D possibly matching TRBD1 (5 bases). This CDR3 region has 16 residues. Trimming pared 7 bases from V and 1 base from J, leaving 14 bases between. CDR1 is SEHNR, CDR2 FQNEAQ, per germline (reference sequence). In DNA, the CDR3 is TGTGCCAGCACCAGGGCCGGGGGGTCCTATAATTCACCCCTCCACTTT. This gives the protein CASTRAGGSYNSPLHF.

Regarding this clonotype: A much larger clone lies a single base off, so this may be a read error. As the CDR3 is not closed by the conserved phenylalanine or tryptophan, this likely results from a read error. Here the CDR3 reads CASSQDASNQPQHL. The DNA for the CDR3 is TGTGCCAGCAGCCAAGATGCCAGCAATCAGCCCCAGCATCTT. V usage is TRBV7-9 and J usage is TRBJ1-5; D is undetermined. The V and J ends lost 5 bases and 1 base respectively, with 9 bases between them. The CDR3 contains 14 residues. Germline V lookup: CDR1 SEHNR, CDR2 FQNEAQ (reference sequence).